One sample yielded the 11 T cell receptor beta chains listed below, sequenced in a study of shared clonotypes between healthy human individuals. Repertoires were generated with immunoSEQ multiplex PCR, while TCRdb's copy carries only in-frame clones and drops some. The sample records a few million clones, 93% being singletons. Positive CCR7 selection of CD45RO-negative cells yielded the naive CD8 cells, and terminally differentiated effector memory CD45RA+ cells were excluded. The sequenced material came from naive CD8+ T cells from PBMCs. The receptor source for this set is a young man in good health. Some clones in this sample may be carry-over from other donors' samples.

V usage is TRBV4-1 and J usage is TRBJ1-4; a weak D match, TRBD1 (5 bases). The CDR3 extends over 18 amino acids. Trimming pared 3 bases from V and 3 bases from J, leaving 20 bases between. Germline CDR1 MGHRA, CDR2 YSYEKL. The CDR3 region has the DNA TGCGCCAGCAGCCATAAAGCGGGACTCTCACCCGCTAATGAAAAACTGTTTTTT. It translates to CASSHKAGLSPANEKLFF.

This CDR3 is CSVEFGDRVREQYF. CDR3 nucleotide sequence: TGCAGCGTTGAATTCGGGGACAGGGTGAGGGAGCAGTACTTC. J is TRBJ2-7 and V is TRBV29-1; TRBD1 agrees at 9 bases. In germline, CDR1 is SQVTM, CDR2 ANQGSEA. The J segment lost 7 bases and the V segment lost 2 bases, leaving 9 bases of the junction unmatched. The CDR3 spans 14 residues.

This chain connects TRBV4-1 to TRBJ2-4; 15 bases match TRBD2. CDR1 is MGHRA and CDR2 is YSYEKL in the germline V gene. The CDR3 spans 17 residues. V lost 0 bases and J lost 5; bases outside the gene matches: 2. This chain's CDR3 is CASSQDRTSGGENIQYF. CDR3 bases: TGCGCCAGCAGCCAAGATAGGACTAGCGGGGGGGAAAACATTCAGTACTTC.

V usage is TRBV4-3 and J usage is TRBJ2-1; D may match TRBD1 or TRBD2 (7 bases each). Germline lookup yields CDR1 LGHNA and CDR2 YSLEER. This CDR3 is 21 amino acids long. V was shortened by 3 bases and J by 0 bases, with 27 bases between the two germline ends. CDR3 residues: CASSHLLGQRDYQSSYNEQFF. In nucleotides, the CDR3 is TGCGCCAGCAGCCACTTGTTGGGACAGAGGGACTACCAGAGCTCCTACAATGAGCAGTTCTTC.

For the CDR3, the DNA is TGTGCCAGCAGCCTAATACATGCGGGACAGTTCGATGAGCAGTTCTTC. Protein product: CASSLIHAGQFDEQFF. V gene TRBV7-9 combines with J gene TRBJ2-1; the D gene is possibly TRBD1 (7 bases). Germline V gives CDR1 SEHNR, CDR2 FQNEAQ (reference sequence). The CDR3 sequence is 16 residues long. V shed 5 bases and J shed 8 bases, with 22 bases lying between them.

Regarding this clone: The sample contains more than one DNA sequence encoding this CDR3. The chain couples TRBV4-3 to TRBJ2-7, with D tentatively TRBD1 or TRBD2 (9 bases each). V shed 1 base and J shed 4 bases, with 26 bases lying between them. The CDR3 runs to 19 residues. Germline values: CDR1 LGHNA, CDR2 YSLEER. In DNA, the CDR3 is TGCGCCAGCAGCCAAGTGGACAGGGGCGACCTAGCGGGGAGTTACGAGCAGTACTTC. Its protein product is CASSQVDRGDLAGSYEQYF.

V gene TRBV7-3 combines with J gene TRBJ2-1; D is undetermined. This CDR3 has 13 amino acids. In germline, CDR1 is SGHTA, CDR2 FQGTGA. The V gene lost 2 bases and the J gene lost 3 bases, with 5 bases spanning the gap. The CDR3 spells CASSLDFYNEQFF. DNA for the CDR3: TGTGCCAGCAGCTTAGACTTCTACAATGAGCAGTTCTTC. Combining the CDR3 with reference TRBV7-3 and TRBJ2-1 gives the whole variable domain GAGVSQTPSNKVTEKGKYVELRCDPISGHTALYWYRQSLGQGPEFLIYFQGTGAADDSGLPNDRFFAVRPEGSVSTLKIQRTERGDSAVYLCASSLDFYNEQFFGPGTRLTVL.

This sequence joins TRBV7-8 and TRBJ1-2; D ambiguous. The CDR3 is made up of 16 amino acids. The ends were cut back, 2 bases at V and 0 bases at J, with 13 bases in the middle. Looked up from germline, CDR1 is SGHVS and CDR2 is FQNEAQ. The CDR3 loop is CASSLMRSTANYGYTF. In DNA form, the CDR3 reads TGTGCCAGCAGCTTAATGAGATCTACAGCTAACTATGGCTACACCTTC.

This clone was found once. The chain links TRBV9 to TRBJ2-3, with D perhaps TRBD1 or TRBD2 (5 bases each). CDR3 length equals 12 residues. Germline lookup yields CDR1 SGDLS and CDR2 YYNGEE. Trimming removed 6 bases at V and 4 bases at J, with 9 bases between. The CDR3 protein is CASTGAPDTQYF. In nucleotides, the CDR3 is TGTGCCAGCACCGGGGCCCCAGATACGCAGTATTTT.

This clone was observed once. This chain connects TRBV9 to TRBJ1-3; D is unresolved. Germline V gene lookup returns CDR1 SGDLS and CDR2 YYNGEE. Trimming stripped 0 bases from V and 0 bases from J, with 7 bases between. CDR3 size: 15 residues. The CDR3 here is CASSVGKSSGNTIYF. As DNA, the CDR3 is TGTGCCAGCAGCGTAGGGAAGAGCTCTGGAAACACCATATATTTT.

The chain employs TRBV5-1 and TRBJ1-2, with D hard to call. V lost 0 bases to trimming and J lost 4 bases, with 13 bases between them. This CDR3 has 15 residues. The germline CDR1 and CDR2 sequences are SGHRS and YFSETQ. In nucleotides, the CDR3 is TGCGCCAGCAGCTTGGAGGTCCGCGAGCTCTATGGCTACACCTTC. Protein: CASSLEVRELYGYTF.